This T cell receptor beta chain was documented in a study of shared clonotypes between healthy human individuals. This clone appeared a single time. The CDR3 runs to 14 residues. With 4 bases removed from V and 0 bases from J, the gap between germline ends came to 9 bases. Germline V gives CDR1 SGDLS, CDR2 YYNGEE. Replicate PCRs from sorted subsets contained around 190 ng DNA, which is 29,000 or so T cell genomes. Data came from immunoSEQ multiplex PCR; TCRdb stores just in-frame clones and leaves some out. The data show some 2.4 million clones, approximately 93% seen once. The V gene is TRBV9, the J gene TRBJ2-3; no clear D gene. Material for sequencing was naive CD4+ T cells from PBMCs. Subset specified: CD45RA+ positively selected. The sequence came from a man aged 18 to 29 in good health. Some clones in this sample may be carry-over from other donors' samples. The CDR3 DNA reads TGTGCCAGCAGCCTGCAGGACAGCACAGATACGCAGTATTTT. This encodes CASSLQDSTDTQYF.